This TCR beta chain was captured by sequencing in a study of human T cells and chemical hapten exposure. Turning to the study itself: Per-sample TCR yields varied mainly from small pooled library volume differences.

This clonotype has only a few counts. Before extraction, the whole blood was not fractionated, and total RNA was taken from it. TCRdb analysed the 5' RACE reads with MiXCR anew, one entry per CDR3 protein. The sample contains about 110,000 distinct CDR3 sequences, 15% to 20% of which appear only once. This clonotype was obtained from a human donor in good health.

The CDR3 protein is CAWSLGSSGYEQYF. The CDR3 bases are TGTGCCTGGAGTCTGGGTAGCTCGGGCTACGAGCAGTACTTC. The chain joins TRBV30 to TRBJ2-7, with no clear D. Trimming took 2 bases from V and 3 from J, leaving 14 bases between them. The CDR3 consists of 14 residues. Germline V gives CDR1 GTSNPN, CDR2 SVGIG (reference sequence).